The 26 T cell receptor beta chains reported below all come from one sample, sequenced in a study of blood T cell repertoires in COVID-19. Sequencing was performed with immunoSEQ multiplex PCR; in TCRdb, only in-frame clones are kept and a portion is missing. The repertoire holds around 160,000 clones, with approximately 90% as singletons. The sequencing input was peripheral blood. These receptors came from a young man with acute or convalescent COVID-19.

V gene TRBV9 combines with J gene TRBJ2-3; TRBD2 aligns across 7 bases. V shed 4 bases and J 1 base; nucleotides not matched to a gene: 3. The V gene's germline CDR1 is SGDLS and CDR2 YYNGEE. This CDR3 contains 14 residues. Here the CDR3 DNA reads TGTGCCAGCAGCCAGGCGGGGGGCACAGATACGCAGTATTTT. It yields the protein CASSQAGGTDTQYF.

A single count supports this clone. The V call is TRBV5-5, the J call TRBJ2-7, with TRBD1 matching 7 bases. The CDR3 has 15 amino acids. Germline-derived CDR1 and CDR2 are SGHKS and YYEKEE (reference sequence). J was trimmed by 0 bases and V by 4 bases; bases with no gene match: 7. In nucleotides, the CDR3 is TGTGCCAGCAGCGTGGGACAGACCAGCTCCTACGAGCAGTACGTC. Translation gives CASSVGQTSSYEQYV.

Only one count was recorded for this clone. CDR3 amino acids: CASSATVNYGYTF. The CDR3 DNA follows: TGTGCCAGCAGTGCTACAGTAAACTATGGCTACACCTTC. The V call is TRBV12-3 or TRBV12-4, the J call TRBJ1-2; D gene unclear. CDR3 length equals 13 residues. Trimming took 5 bases from V and 2 from J, leaving 9 bases between them.

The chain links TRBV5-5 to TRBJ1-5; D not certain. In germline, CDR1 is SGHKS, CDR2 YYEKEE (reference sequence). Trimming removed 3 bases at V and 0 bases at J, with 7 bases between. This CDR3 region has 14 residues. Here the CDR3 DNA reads TGTGCCAGCAGCTCAGAAAATAGCAATCAGCCCCAGCATTTT. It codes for CASSSENSNQPQHF. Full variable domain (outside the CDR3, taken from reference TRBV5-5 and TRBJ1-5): DAGVTQSPTHLIKTRGQQVTLRCSPISGHKSVSWYQQVLGQGPQFIFQYYEKEERGRGNFPDRFSARQFPNYSSELNVNALLLGDSALYLCASSSENSNQPQHFGDGTRLSIL.

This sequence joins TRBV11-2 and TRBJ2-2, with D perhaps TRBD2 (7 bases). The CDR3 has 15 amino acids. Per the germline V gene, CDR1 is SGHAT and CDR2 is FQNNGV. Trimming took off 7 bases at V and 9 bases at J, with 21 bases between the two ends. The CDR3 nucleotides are TGTGCCAGCATCCTGGGGGGGCCCGGGAACCGGGAGCTGTTTTTT. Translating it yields CASILGGPGNRELFF.

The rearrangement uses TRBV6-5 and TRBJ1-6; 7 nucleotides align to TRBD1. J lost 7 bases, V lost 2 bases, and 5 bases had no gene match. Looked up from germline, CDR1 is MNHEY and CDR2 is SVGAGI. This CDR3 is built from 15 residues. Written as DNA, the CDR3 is TGTGCCAGCAGTTACGAAACACAGGGGAATTCACCCCTCCACTTT. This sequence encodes CASSYETQGNSPLHF.

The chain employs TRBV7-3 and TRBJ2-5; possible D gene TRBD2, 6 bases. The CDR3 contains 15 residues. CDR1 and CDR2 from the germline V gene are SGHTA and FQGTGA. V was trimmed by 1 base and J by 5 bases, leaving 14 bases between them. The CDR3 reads CASSLNPGGLETQYF. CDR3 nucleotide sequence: TGTGCCAGCAGCTTAAATCCTGGGGGGTTGGAGACCCAGTACTTC.

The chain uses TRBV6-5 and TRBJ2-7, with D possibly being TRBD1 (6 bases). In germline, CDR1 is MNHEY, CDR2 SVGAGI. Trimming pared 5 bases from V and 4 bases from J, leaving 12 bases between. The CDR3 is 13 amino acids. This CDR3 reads CASSPGDYYEQYV. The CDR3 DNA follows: TGTGCCAGCAGTCCAGGGGATTATTACGAGCAGTACGTC.

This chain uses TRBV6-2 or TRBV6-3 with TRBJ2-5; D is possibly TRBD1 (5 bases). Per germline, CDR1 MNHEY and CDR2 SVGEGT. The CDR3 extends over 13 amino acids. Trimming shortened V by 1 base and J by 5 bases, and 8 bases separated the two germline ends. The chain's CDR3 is CASSYWTLETQYF. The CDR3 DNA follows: TGTGCCAGCAGTTACTGGACACTGGAGACCCAGTACTTC.

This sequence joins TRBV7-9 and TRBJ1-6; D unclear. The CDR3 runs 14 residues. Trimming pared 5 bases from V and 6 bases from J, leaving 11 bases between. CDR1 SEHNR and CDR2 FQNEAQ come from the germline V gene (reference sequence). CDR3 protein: CASSPSLFNSPLHF. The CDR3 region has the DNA TGTGCCAGCAGCCCGTCCCTGTTTAATTCACCCCTCCACTTT.

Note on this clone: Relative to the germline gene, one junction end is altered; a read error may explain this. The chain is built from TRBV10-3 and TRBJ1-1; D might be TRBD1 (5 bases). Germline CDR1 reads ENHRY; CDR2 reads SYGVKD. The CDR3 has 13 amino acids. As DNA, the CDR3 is TGTGCCACCAGTTTTACAGGGAACACTGAAGCTTTCTTT. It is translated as CATSFTGNTEAFF.

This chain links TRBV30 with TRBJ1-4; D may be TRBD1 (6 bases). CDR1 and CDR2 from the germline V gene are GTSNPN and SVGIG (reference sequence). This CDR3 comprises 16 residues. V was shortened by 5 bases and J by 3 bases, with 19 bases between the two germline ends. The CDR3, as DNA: TGTGCCTGGGGTCCAGGGAGGGGGAGATCTAATGAAAAACTGTTTTTT. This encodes CAWGPGRGRSNEKLFF. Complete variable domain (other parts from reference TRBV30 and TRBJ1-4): SQTIHQWPATLVQPVGSPLSLECTVEGTSNPNLYWYRQAAGRGLQLLFYSVGIGQISSEVPQNLSASRPQDRQFILSSKKLLLSDSGFYLCAWGPGRGRSNEKLFFGSGTQLSVL.

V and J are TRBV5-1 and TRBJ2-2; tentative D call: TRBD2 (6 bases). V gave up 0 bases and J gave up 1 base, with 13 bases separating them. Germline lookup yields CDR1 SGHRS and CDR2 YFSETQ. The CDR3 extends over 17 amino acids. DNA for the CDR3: TGCGCCAGCAGCTTGGGACTAGTTTCCCTGAACACCGGGGAGCTGTTTTTT. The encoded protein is CASSLGLVSLNTGELFF.

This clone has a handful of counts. The DNA of the CDR3 is TGCGCCAGCAGCTTGGGGTTGAGGGAGAATGGCTACACCTTC. It yields the protein CASSLGLRENGYTF. V gene TRBV5-1 combines with J gene TRBJ1-2; D remains ambiguous. V lost 0 bases and J 6 bases, leaving 12 bases between the germline ends. The CDR3 runs 14 residues. Per germline, CDR1 SGHRS and CDR2 YFSETQ.

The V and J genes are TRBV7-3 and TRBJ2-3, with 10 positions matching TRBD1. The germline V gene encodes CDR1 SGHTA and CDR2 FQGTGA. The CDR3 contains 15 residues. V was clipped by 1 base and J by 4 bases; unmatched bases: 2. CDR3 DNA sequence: TGTGCCAGCAGCTTAATTGGGACAGGGGCAGATACGCAGTATTTT. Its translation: CASSLIGTGADTQYF.

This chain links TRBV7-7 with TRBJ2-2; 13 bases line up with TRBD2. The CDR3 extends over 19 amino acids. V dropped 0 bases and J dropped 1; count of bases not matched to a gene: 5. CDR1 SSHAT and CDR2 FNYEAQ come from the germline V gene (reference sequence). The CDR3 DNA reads TGTGCCAGCAGCTTAGCTCGACTAGCGGGGGGCCTGAACACCGGGGAGCTGTTTTTT. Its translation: CASSLARLAGGLNTGELFF.

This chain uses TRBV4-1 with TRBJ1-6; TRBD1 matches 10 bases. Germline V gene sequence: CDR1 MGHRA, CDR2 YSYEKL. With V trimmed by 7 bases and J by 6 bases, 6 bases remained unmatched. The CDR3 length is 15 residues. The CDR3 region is CASTQDRGGNSPLHF. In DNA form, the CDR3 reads TGCGCCAGCACCCAGGACAGGGGGGGTAATTCACCCCTCCACTTT.

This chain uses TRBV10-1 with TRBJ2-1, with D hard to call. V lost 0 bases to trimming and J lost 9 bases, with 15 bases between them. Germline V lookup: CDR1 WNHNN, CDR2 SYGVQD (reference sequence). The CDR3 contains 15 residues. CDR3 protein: CASSESTRSSGEQFF. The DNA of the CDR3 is TGCGCCAGCAGTGAGTCGACTCGATCGTCCGGTGAGCAGTTCTTC.

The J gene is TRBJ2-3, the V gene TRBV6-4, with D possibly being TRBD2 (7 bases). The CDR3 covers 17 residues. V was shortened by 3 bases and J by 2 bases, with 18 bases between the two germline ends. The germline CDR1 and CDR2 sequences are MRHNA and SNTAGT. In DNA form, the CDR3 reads TGTGCCAGCAGTGAGGTTTTCGGCGGGGGCCACACAGATACGCAGTATTTT. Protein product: CASSEVFGGGHTDTQYF.

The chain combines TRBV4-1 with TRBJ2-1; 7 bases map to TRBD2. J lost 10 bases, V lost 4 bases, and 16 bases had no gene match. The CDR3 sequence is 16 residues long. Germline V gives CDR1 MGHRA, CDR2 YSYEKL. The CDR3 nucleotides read TGCGCCAGCAGCCCAGCCGGGGGAGGGGCACTTGGGGAGCAGTTCTTC. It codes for CASSPAGGGALGEQFF.

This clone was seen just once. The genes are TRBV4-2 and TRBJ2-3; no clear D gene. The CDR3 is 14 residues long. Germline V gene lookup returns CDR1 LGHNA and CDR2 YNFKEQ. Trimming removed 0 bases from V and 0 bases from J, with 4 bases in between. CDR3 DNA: TGTGCCAGCAGCCAAGAGCGGAGCACAGATACGCAGTATTTT. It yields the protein CASSQERSTDTQYF.

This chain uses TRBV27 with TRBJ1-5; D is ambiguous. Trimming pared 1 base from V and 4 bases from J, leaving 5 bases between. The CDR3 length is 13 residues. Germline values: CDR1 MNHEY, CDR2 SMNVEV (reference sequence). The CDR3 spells CASSLFPNQPQHF. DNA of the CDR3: TGTGCCAGCAGTTTATTCCCTAATCAGCCCCAGCATTTT.

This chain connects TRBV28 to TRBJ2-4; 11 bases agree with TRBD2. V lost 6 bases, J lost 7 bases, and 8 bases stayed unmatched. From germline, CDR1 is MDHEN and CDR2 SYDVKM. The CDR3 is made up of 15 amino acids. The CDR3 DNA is TGTGCCAGCAGCCCTGCGGGACTAGCGGCTAACATTCAGTACTTC. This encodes CASSPAGLAANIQYF.

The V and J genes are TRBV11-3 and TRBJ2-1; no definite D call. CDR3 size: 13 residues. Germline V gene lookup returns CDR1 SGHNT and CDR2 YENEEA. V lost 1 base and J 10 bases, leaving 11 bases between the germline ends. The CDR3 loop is CASSLGVLAEQFF. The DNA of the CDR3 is TGTGCCAGCAGCTTAGGTGTTCTCGCGGAGCAGTTCTTC.

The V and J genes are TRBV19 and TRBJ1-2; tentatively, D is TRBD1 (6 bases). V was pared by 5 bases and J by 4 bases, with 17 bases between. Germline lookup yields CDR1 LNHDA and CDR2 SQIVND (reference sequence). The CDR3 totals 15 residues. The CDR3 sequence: CASSEDSFPAYGYTF. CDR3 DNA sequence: TGTGCCAGTAGTGAGGACAGTTTTCCCGCCTATGGCTACACCTTC.

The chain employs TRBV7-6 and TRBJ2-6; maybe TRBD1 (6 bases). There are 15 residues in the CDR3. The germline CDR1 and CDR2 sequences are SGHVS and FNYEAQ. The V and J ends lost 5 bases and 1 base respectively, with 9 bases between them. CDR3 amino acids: CASSVTGSGANVLTF. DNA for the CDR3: TGTGCCAGCAGCGTTACAGGGTCTGGGGCCAACGTCCTGACTTTC.